These 3 T cell receptor beta chains share one sample of origin, sequenced in a study of T cell repertoires in cytomegalovirus infection. TCRdb re-derived calls from the reads in MiXCR, one entry per CDR3 protein. The data show about 260,000 distinct CDR3 sequences, approximately 14% seen once. The sample comprised PBMCs. The receptors were sampled from a human donor in good health (CMV status not recorded). Some clones in this sample may be carry-over from other donors' samples.

This chain links TRBV25-1 with TRBJ1-2; tentative D call: TRBD1 (5 bases). This CDR3 contains 13 residues. V was cut by 2 bases and J by 6 bases, with 10 bases left in between. Germline-derived CDR1 and CDR2 are MGHDK and SYGVNS. The CDR3 reads CASSEPRANGYTF. For the CDR3, the DNA is TGTGCCAGCAGTGAACCCAGGGCAAATGGCTACACCTTC.

Here the CDR3 reads CASSRPRTSGKNTYEQYF. The DNA for the CDR3 is TGTGCCAGCAGCAGACCGAGGACTAGCGGGAAAAATACCTACGAGCAGTACTTC. The rearrangement uses TRBV7-2 and TRBJ2-7; 12 positions agree with TRBD2. There are 18 residues in the CDR3. The germline gives CDR1 SGHTA, CDR2 FQGNSA. Unmatched junction bases numbered 13, after V lost 5 bases and J lost 2 bases.

The CDR3 here is CSGMTANTEAFF. Written as DNA, the CDR3 is TGCAGCGGCATGACAGCGAACACTGAAGCTTTCTTT. The chain links TRBV29-1 to TRBJ1-1; possibly TRBD1 for D (5 bases). The CDR3 is 12 residues long. The V gene lost 7 bases and the J gene lost 1 base, with 10 bases spanning the gap. CDR1 is SQVTM, CDR2 ANQGSEA, per germline.